A single sample is the source of the 17 T cell receptor beta chains below, sequenced in a study of early T cells in non-severe SARS-CoV-2 infection. TCRdb reprocessed the 5' RACE reads with MiXCR, giving one entry per CDR3 protein. The sample has approximately 64,000 distinct CDR3 sequences; over 4% are singletons. The material sequenced was whole blood. These receptors were taken from an adult who was a healthcare worker with PCR-confirmed SARS-CoV-2 infection or an uninfected control (not recorded which).

This chain connects TRBV7-9 to TRBJ2-7; D is possibly TRBD1 (6 bases). Trimming stripped 10 bases from V and 3 bases from J, with 10 bases between. This CDR3 contains 11 residues. The germline V gene has CDR1 SEHNR and CDR2 FQNEAQ (reference sequence). CDR3 DNA: TGTGCCACGGAACAGGGCTACGAGCAGTACTTC. This codes for CATEQGYEQYF.

There are a few counts of this clonotype. CDR3 sequence: CASSQAGGLGYTF. The DNA of the CDR3 is TGTGCCAGCAGCCAAGCGGGGGGGCTTGGCTACACCTTC. This rearrangement joins TRBV7-2 to TRBJ1-2, with D possibly being TRBD1 (6 bases). The CDR3 has 13 amino acids. V shed 5 bases and J shed 7 bases, with 14 bases lying between them. Per the germline V gene, CDR1 is SGHTA and CDR2 is FQGNSA.

This clonotype was detected ten times or more. As DNA, the CDR3 is TGCGCCAGCAGCTTGGTGGGGCCTACCTACGAGCAGTACTTC. Protein sequence: CASSLVGPTYEQYF. This sequence joins TRBV5-1 and TRBJ2-7, with D possibly being TRBD1 (5 bases). Germline assignment: CDR1 SGHRS and CDR2 YFSETQ. There are 14 residues in the CDR3. The germline V and J ends were trimmed by 0 bases and 2 bases, with 9 bases remaining between them.

The chain combines TRBV6-2 or TRBV6-3 with TRBJ2-7; D perhaps matches TRBD2 (5 bases). The V end was cut by 8 bases, the J end by 0 bases, with 14 bases between. The length of the CDR3 is 14 residues. Per the germline V gene, CDR1 is MNHEY and CDR2 is SVGEGT. Here the CDR3 DNA reads TGTGCCAGCTACACAACGGGGAACTCCTACGAGCAGTACTTC. Translation: CASYTTGNSYEQYF.

The V and J genes are TRBV6-5 and TRBJ2-1; 12 bases align to TRBD1. The V segment lost 1 base and the J segment 15 bases; nucleotides outside the gene matches: 13. The length of the CDR3 is 16 residues. The germline CDR1 and CDR2 sequences are MNHEY and SVGAGI. CDR3 in amino acids: CASSYLPGQGAQGMFF. The CDR3 DNA reads TGTGCCAGCAGTTACTTACCGGGACAGGGGGCGCAAGGCATGTTCTTC.

This clonotype has more than one count but fewer than ten. The V gene is TRBV5-5, the J gene TRBJ1-2, with D hard to call. CDR1 is SGHKS and CDR2 is YYEKEE in the germline V gene (reference sequence). The ends were cut back, 0 bases at V and 7 bases at J, with 4 bases in the middle. This CDR3 has 11 amino acids. The CDR3 nucleotides read TGTGCCAGCAGCTTGGAATCTGGCTACACCTTC. It is translated as CASSLESGYTF.

This clonotype was detected only a few times. The rearrangement joins TRBV29-1 to TRBJ2-3, with 7 bases identical to TRBD1. The trim removed 6 bases at V and 0 bases at J, leaving 6 bases unmatched. There are 14 residues in the CDR3. CDR1 SQVTM and CDR2 ANQGSEA come from the germline V gene. In nucleotides, the CDR3 is TGCAGCGTCCGACGGGACAGCAGCACAGATACGCAGTATTTT. Translation gives CSVRRDSSTDTQYF.

This clonotype showed up many times. The V gene is TRBV12-3 or TRBV12-4, the J gene TRBJ2-7; weak D call: TRBD1 (5 bases). Trimming removed 2 bases at V and 7 bases at J, with 12 bases between. This CDR3 region has 13 residues. CDR3 coding DNA: TGTGCCAGCAGTTTACAACAGGCTTTGGAGCAGTACTTC. It yields the protein CASSLQQALEQYF.

This clonotype rates as medium-sized. At one end the junction does not follow the germline gene, possibly because of a read error. CDR3 DNA: TGCAGCGTCGAAGGCATCGAGGGAGTCACGGATACGCAGTATTTT. This encodes CSVEGIEGVTDTQYF. This chain joins TRBV29-1 and TRBJ2-3, with a weak D call TRBD2 (5 bases). The CDR3 has 15 amino acids. CDR1 and CDR2 (germline): SQVTM, ANQGSEA.

This clonotype was found many times. V gene TRBV20-1 combines with J gene TRBJ2-3; D is possibly TRBD1 or TRBD2 (5 bases each). Trimming left V 2 bases short and J 3 bases short, with 12 bases between. The CDR3 contains 14 residues. Germline-derived CDR1 and CDR2 are DFQATT and SNEGSKA (reference sequence). The CDR3 sequence: CSARSGAATDTQYF. CDR3 coding DNA: TGCAGTGCTAGATCCGGGGCTGCGACAGATACGCAGTATTTT.

Ten or more counts support this clonotype. The J gene is TRBJ2-1, the V gene TRBV6-2 or TRBV6-3; TRBD2 is a possible D gene (5 bases). The germline V and J ends were trimmed by 8 bases and 4 bases, with 18 bases remaining between them. The CDR3 loop spans 15 amino acids. Germline V gene sequence: CDR1 MNHEY, CDR2 SVGEGT. Written as DNA, the CDR3 is TGTGCCAGCTCCCCACTACTAGGTCGTTACAATGAGCAGTTCTTC. This codes for CASSPLLGRYNEQFF.

This clonotype was detected many times. J is TRBJ2-5 and V is TRBV25-1; 7 bases agree with TRBD1. Per germline, CDR1 MGHDK and CDR2 SYGVNS. V lost 6 bases, J lost 4 bases, and 5 bases stayed unmatched. This CDR3 is built from 13 residues. The CDR3 nucleotides are TGTGCCAGCAGCAAGCAGGGGGTAGAGACCCAGTACTTC. Amino acid sequence: CASSKQGVETQYF.

This chain connects TRBV7-9 to TRBJ2-7; maybe TRBD1 (5 bases). The CDR3 loop spans 13 amino acids. With 5 bases removed from V and 2 bases from J, the gap between germline ends came to 10 bases. Germline V gene sequence: CDR1 SEHNR, CDR2 FQNEAQ (reference sequence). The CDR3 loop reads CASSPRQTYEQYF. CDR3 coding DNA: TGTGCCAGCAGCCCACGACAGACCTACGAGCAGTACTTC.

The sample holds many counts of this clonotype. The chain joins TRBV4-2 to TRBJ2-1; D gene ambiguous. Trimming removed 1 base at V and 8 bases at J, with 6 bases between. The CDR3 loop spans 12 amino acids. Germline lookup yields CDR1 LGHNA and CDR2 YNFKEQ. The CDR3 sequence is CASSQGWDEQFF. CDR3 nucleotide sequence: TGTGCCAGCAGCCAAGGATGGGATGAGCAGTTCTTC.

This clonotype was detected ten times or more. The chain is built from TRBV5-8 and TRBJ2-7; D tentatively fits TRBD1 or TRBD2 (5 bases each). V was pared by 6 bases and J by 1 base, with 14 bases between. The CDR3 has 14 residues. Germline CDR1 reads SGHTS; CDR2 reads YDEGEE. In DNA, the CDR3 is TGTGCCAGCACAGAGCCGGGACGGTCCTACGAGCAGTACTTC. Translated: CASTEPGRSYEQYF.

The chain links TRBV19 to TRBJ2-1; 7 positions agree with TRBD2. Germline V gives CDR1 LNHDA, CDR2 SQIVND (reference sequence). V was clipped by 6 bases and J by 0 bases; unmatched bases: 8. The CDR3 consists of 16 residues. This chain's CDR3 is CASRLSAGASYNEQFF. The CDR3 DNA follows: TGTGCCAGTAGGCTCAGCGCGGGAGCCTCCTACAATGAGCAGTTCTTC.

This clonotype appeared many times. This rearrangement joins TRBV18 to TRBJ1-1; no clear D gene. This CDR3 has 15 amino acids. Germline assignment: CDR1 KGHSH and CDR2 LQKENI. The V gene lost 2 bases and the J gene lost 2 bases, with 12 bases spanning the gap. The CDR3 region has the DNA TGTGCCAGCTCACCAGACTATCAGGATAACACTGAAGCTTTCTTT. Its protein is CASSPDYQDNTEAFF.